This T cell receptor beta chain emerged from a study of blood T cell repertoires in COVID-19. On the study more broadly: In each case, the material was cDNA or gDNA derived from T cells, B-cell-depleted T cells, or PBMCs.

Germline V gives CDR1 SQVTM, CDR2 ANQGSEA. The CDR3 spans 13 residues. Trimming cost V 7 bases and J 4 bases; bases outside gene matches: 7. As handled by the study authors: Amplifying reference gene primers gave estimates of nucleated cell counts. Method: immunoSEQ multiplex PCR; TCRdb's copy keeps in-frame clones and lacks some. V and J calls and clone size come straight from that table; D and trimming were deduced from the DNA. This sample carries hundreds of thousands of clones, around 89% of them seen once, and the ten largest clones take 4.6%. The chain uses TRBV29-1 and TRBJ1-2; 9 bases are shared with TRBD1. The TCR originated in a middle-aged man with acute or convalescent COVID-19. Sequenced input: peripheral blood. The CDR3 spells CSARDRASYGYTF. The DNA of the CDR3 is TGCAGCGCCCGGGACAGGGCTTCCTATGGCTACACCTTC.